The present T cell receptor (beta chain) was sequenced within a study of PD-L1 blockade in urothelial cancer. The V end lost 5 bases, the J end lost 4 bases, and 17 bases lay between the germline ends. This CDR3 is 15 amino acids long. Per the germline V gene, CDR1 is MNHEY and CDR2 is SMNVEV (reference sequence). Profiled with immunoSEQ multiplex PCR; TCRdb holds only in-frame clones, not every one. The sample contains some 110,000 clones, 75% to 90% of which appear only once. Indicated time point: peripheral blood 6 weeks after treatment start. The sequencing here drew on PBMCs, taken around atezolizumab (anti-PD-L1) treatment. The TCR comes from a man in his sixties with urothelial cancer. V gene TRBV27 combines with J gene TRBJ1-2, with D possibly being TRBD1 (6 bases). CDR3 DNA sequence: TGTGCCAGCAGTCCCTACCAGGGGTCTGGCTATGGCTACACCTTC. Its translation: CASSPYQGSGYGYTF.